Shown below are 20 T cell receptor beta chains from a single sample sequenced in a study of blood T cell repertoires in COVID-19. The protocol was immunoSEQ multiplex PCR, while the TCRdb copy is restricted to in-frame clones and leaves out a portion. The sample contains some 66,000 clones, 82% of which appear only once. The sequencing input was peripheral blood. Source of these receptors: a man aged 55-75 years with acute or convalescent COVID-19.

The chain combines TRBV19 with TRBJ2-5; D possibly corresponds to TRBD2 (6 bases). Trimming shortened V by 10 bases and J by 1 base, and 19 bases separated the two germline ends. From germline, CDR1 is LNHDA and CDR2 SQIVND (reference sequence). This CDR3 comprises 15 residues. CDR3 DNA sequence: TGTGCCACCAAGAACGGGGGAAGGCCCCAAGAGACCCAGTACTTC. This gives the protein CATKNGGRPQETQYF.

The chain combines TRBV9 with TRBJ1-4, with D possibly being TRBD1 (6 bases). Trimming left V 3 bases short and J 8 bases short, with 17 bases between. CDR1 and CDR2 (germline): SGDLS, YYNGEE. The CDR3 runs 15 residues. This chain's CDR3 is CASSETGLRGEKLFF. The CDR3 DNA reads TGTGCCAGCAGCGAAACAGGGCTTCGAGGGGAAAAACTGTTTTTT.

The genes are TRBV6-2 or TRBV6-3 and TRBJ2-1; D is possibly TRBD2 (6 bases). The V end was cut by 3 bases, the J end by 6 bases, with 12 bases between. The CDR3 is 14 residues long. The germline CDR1 and CDR2 sequences are MNHEY and SVGEGT. The CDR3 protein is CASSYFAGFNEQFF. CDR3 coding DNA: TGTGCCAGCAGTTATTTCGCGGGGTTCAATGAGCAGTTCTTC.

The V and J genes are TRBV30 and TRBJ1-4, with 9 bases identical to TRBD1. The V and J ends lost 2 bases and 6 bases, in that order; junction bases with no gene match: 7. This CDR3 region has 15 residues. CDR1 GTSNPN and CDR2 SVGIG come from the germline V gene (reference sequence). CDR3 in DNA: TGTGCCTGGAGTTTATACAGGGGGCTGGATGAAAAACTGTTTTTT. Translation: CAWSLYRGLDEKLFF. Drawing the rest from reference TRBV30 and TRBJ1-4, the complete variable domain is SQTIHQWPATLVQPVGSPLSLECTVEGTSNPNLYWYRQAAGRGLQLLFYSVGIGQISSEVPQNLSASRPQDRQFILSSKKLLLSDSGFYLCAWSLYRGLDEKLFFGSGTQLSVL.

The chain carries TRBV29-1 and TRBJ1-1; 7 nucleotides align to TRBD1. CDR1 is SQVTM, CDR2 ANQGSEA, per germline. The CDR3 sequence is 12 residues long. After removal of 5 bases from V and 4 bases from J, the junction contained 4 bases not matched to a gene. The CDR3 sequence: CSVPGGSTEAFF. The CDR3 bases are TGCAGCGTTCCAGGGGGGAGCACTGAAGCTTTCTTT.

This chain uses TRBV5-1 with TRBJ1-2; 8 bases agree with TRBD1. This CDR3 contains 13 residues. After removal of 5 bases from V and 5 bases from J, the junction contained 5 bases not matched to a gene. Germline V gives CDR1 SGHRS, CDR2 YFSETQ. The CDR3 DNA is TGCGCCAGCAGTGAGACAGGGGATTATGGCTACACCTTC. Translating gives CASSETGDYGYTF.

This clone was recorded once. The CDR3, as DNA: TGTGCCAGCAGCTTAGGAGGATCAAAAAACATTCAGTACTTC. This sequence encodes CASSLGGSKNIQYF. The chain joins TRBV11-3 to TRBJ2-4; D remains ambiguous. V was shortened by 1 base and J by 4 bases, with 8 bases between the two germline ends. The germline CDR1 and CDR2 sequences are SGHNT and YENEEA. CDR3 length: 14 residues.

V and J are TRBV18 and TRBJ2-2; D unclear. Germline-derived CDR1 and CDR2 are KGHSH and LQKENI. The CDR3 consists of 13 residues. V was cut by 2 bases and J by 4 bases, with 5 bases left in between. Written as DNA, the CDR3 is TGTGCCAGCTCACCAGCACTCACCGGGGAGCTGTTTTTT. Protein: CASSPALTGELFF.

In this sample, this clone turned up once. The rearrangement links TRBV6-1 to TRBJ2-7; TRBD2 matches at 11 bases. The CDR3 is 17 amino acids. Looked up from germline, CDR1 is MNHNS and CDR2 is SASEGT. V dropped 3 bases and J dropped 4; count of bases not matched to a gene: 11. CDR3: CASSELRDSGGAYEQYF. In DNA form, the CDR3 reads TGTGCCAGCAGTGAGTTGCGGGATAGCGGGGGGGCTTACGAGCAGTACTTC.

V usage is TRBV18 and J usage is TRBJ2-5, with 7 bases fitting TRBD1. Germline V gene lookup returns CDR1 KGHSH and CDR2 LQKENI. There are 15 residues in the CDR3. V gave up 2 bases and J gave up 0 bases; unmatched junction bases: 3. CDR3 amino acids: CASSPTGTDQETQYF. The CDR3 coding sequence is TGTGCCAGCTCACCAACCGGGACAGACCAAGAGACCCAGTACTTC.

The gene calls are TRBV5-4 and TRBJ2-3; D gene ambiguous. The CDR3 is 13 residues long. Germline V gives CDR1 SGHNT, CDR2 YYREEE (reference sequence). V was shortened by 1 base and J by 3 bases, with 6 bases between the two germline ends. Written as DNA, the CDR3 is TGTGCCAGCAGCTTGCCTTTGACAGATACGCAGTATTTT. This translates into CASSLPLTDTQYF.

The rearrangement links TRBV6-1 to TRBJ1-6, with TRBD1 matching over 7 bases. The CDR3 covers 16 residues. The germline CDR1 and CDR2 sequences are MNHNS and SASEGT. V trimming: 5 bases; J trimming: 4 bases; junction bases outside the gene matches: 8. This CDR3 is CASSKDRVSYNSPLHF. CDR3 nucleotides: TGTGCCAGCAGTAAAGACAGGGTTTCATATAATTCACCCCTCCACTTT.

The chain is built from TRBV7-9 and TRBJ1-5; perhaps TRBD1 as D (5 bases). CDR1 is SEHNR and CDR2 is FQNEAQ in the germline V gene (reference sequence). V was pared by 1 base and J by 6 bases, with 7 bases between. The CDR3 sequence is 13 residues long. As DNA, the CDR3 is TGTGCCAGCAGCTTAGGGGGCGCTCAGCCCCAGCATTTT. This codes for CASSLGGAQPQHF.

This clone was detected once. The rearrangement links TRBV6-2 or TRBV6-3 to TRBJ1-5, with D perhaps matching TRBD1 (5 bases). The ends were cut back, 3 bases at V and 3 bases at J, with 18 bases in the middle. Germline V CDR1 and CDR2: MNHEY, SVGEGT. This CDR3 spans 17 amino acids. CDR3 DNA: TGTGCCAGCAGTTATGTTACCCCAGGGTCTTCCAATCAGCCCCAGCATTTT. Translated, it gives CASSYVTPGSSNQPQHF.

The rearrangement joins TRBV6-5 to TRBJ1-5, with 7 bases lining up with TRBD1. The V and J ends lost 10 bases and 8 bases, in that order; junction bases with no gene match: 11. The germline V gene has CDR1 MNHEY and CDR2 SVGAGI. CDR3 length: 13 amino acids. The CDR3 coding sequence is TGTGCCACCAGGGGGGCCGGTGGTAAGCCCCAGCATTTT. It specifies CATRGAGGKPQHF.

The chain has TRBV5-4 and TRBJ2-7; the D is unclear. The CDR3 totals 14 residues. V was trimmed by 3 bases and J by 6 bases, leaving 16 bases between them. Germline V gene data show CDR1 as SGHNT and CDR2 as YYREEE (reference sequence). The CDR3 nucleotides read TGTGCCAGCAGCTACCCCGGCCGAGGCGGCGAGCAGTACTTC. This encodes CASSYPGRGGEQYF.

The gene calls are TRBV30 and TRBJ2-4; possibly TRBD2 for D (5 bases). Trimming pared 4 bases from V and 3 bases from J, leaving 16 bases between. This CDR3 is built from 15 residues. Germline lookup yields CDR1 GTSNPN and CDR2 SVGIG (reference sequence). CDR3 sequence: CAWTPRDRSKNIQYF. In nucleotides, the CDR3 is TGTGCCTGGACCCCACGGGATAGGAGCAAAAACATTCAGTACTTC.

In DNA, the CDR3 is TGTGCCAGCAGCGCCGACGGGGTCAATGAGCAGTTCTTC. Translated: CASSADGVNEQFF. This chain uses TRBV7-2 with TRBJ2-1, with D perhaps TRBD2 (5 bases). The V and J ends lost 5 bases and 6 bases respectively, with 11 bases between them. This CDR3 contains 13 residues. Germline CDR1 reads SGHTA; CDR2 reads FQGNSA.

CDR3: CASSQGQGKYNEQFF. For the CDR3, the DNA is TGCGCCAGCAGCCAAGGACAGGGGAAATACAATGAGCAGTTCTTC. The rearrangement links TRBV4-1 to TRBJ2-1; TRBD1 agrees at 8 bases. This CDR3 has 15 residues. CDR1 and CDR2 (germline): MGHRA, YSYEKL. V was clipped by 1 base and J by 4 bases; unmatched bases: 3.

The V gene is TRBV5-1, the J gene TRBJ1-1; the D gene is possibly TRBD1 (5 bases). CDR3 size: 14 residues. The germline V and J ends were trimmed by 4 bases and 1 base, with 11 bases remaining between them. Germline CDR1 reads SGHRS; CDR2 reads YFSETQ. The DNA for the CDR3 is TGCGCCAGCAGCGTCCTCACAGGGAACACTGAAGCTTTCTTT. Protein sequence: CASSVLTGNTEAFF.